This TCR beta chain was identified during a study of chemoradiotherapy in HPV16-positive cancers. Study-level results: Candidate HPV-specific clones and E7-related TCR motifs grew in tumor during treatment. Better recurrence-free survival went with HPV-responsive T-cell expansion in HPV16-positive patients. Functional assays defining HPV-specific T cells used only two HPV16-positive patients.

This clone is labeled as medium-sized (0.01 to 0.1%). What it recognizes is unknown. The V gene's germline CDR1 is SGHVS and CDR2 FNYEAQ. The CDR3 runs to 14 residues. After removal of 4 bases from V and 15 bases from J, the junction contained 6 bases not matched to a gene. The method was immunoSEQ multiplex PCR; TCRdb's version includes in-frame clones alone and lacks a portion of them. The sample lists under 8,000 clones, 71% occurring once. This sample comprised tumor tissue, obtained from a patient who underwent chemoradiotherapy. V and J are TRBV7-6 and TRBJ2-1, with TRBD2 identical over 16 bases. The source is a human donor with HPV-associated anogenital cancer. CDR3 in amino acids: CASSSGLAGGEMFF. Here the CDR3 DNA reads TGTGCCAGCAGCTCGGGACTAGCGGGAGGGGAAATGTTCTTC. The full variable domain, with the rest looked up from reference TRBV7-6 and TRBJ2-1, is GAGVSQSPRYKVTKRGQDVALRCDPISGHVSLYWYRQALGQGPEFLTYFNYEAQQDKSGLPNDRFSAERPEGSISTLTIQRTEQRDSAMYRCASSSGLAGGEMFFGPGTRLTVL.